The following is a TCR beta chain sequence with its context. The antigen is unknown. The CDR3 runs 17 residues. Trimming cost V 6 bases and J 5 bases; bases outside gene matches: 11. Through a sample-barcoded 5' primer and a J-beta primer mix, a second PCR was run for about 6 to 11 cycles. Researchers report that a template-switch adaptor with 12 random nucleotides tagged each cDNA molecule. TCRdb redid the calling of the 5' RACE reads with MiXCR, one entry per CDR3 protein. This table holds 1.5 million to 2 million distinct CDR3 sequences, roughly 27% found once. The data originate from a study of blood T cells in healthy people across ages. Study conclusions and caveats: The percentage of naive T cells correlated strongly with TCR beta diversity. TCR beta diversity per million T cells fell roughly linearly with age.

Roughly 9.5 milliliters of peripheral blood were drawn from each donor into EDTA-treated tubes. The rearrangement links TRBV12-3 or TRBV12-4 to TRBJ2-1; 12 nucleotides align to TRBD2. The source is a woman aged 30 to 39 in good health. The sample was blood. CDR3 sequence: CASSFNLRTSGDNEQFF. DNA for the CDR3: TGTGCCAGCAGCTTCAACCTTCGGACTAGCGGGGACAATGAGCAGTTCTTC.